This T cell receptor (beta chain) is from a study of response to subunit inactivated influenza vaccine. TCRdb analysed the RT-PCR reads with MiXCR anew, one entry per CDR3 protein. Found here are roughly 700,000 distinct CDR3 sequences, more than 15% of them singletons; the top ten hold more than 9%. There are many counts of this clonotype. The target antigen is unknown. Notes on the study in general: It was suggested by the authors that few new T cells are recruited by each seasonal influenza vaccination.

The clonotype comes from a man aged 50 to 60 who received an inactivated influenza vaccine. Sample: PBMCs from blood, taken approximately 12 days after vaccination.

CDR3 loop: CSARLLGEETQYF. In DNA, the CDR3 is TGCAGTGCTAGACTTCTGGGGGAAGAGACCCAGTACTTC. This sequence joins TRBV20-1 and TRBJ2-5; D tentatively reads TRBD1 or TRBD2 (5 bases each). This CDR3 is built from 13 residues. Germline CDR1 is DFQATT and CDR2 is SNEGSKA (reference sequence). V shed 2 bases and J shed 3 bases, with 10 bases lying between them.